This entry lists 15 T cell receptor beta chains sequenced from one sample in a study of blood T cell repertoires in COVID-19. Generated by immunoSEQ multiplex PCR, the TCRdb table keeps only in-frame clones and is missing some. The data hold 300,000 to 350,000 clones, with 80% to 90% observed a single time. Input material: peripheral blood. The source is a woman aged 45-59 years with COVID-19, enrolled during active disease.

The genes are TRBV2 and TRBJ2-7; D uncertain. Trimming stripped 6 bases from V and 2 bases from J, with 11 bases between. Per the germline V gene, CDR1 is SNHLY and CDR2 is FYNNEI. The CDR3 has 13 residues. The CDR3: CASRYDLTYEQYF. CDR3 bases: TGTGCCAGCAGATATGACTTAACCTACGAGCAGTACTTC.

The chain is built from TRBV11-3 and TRBJ1-3; 10 nucleotides align to TRBD1. Germline V gene sequence: CDR1 SGHNT, CDR2 YENEEA. The V gene end was trimmed by 4 bases and the J gene end by 4 bases; junction bases not matched to a gene: 4. This CDR3 has 15 residues. The DNA of the CDR3 is TGTGCCAGCAGCTCGGGACAGGGGTACGGAAACACCATATATTTT. Its protein is CASSSGQGYGNTIYF.

J is TRBJ2-7 and V is TRBV29-1, with 10 bases that match TRBD2. The length of the CDR3 is 14 residues. With V trimmed by 6 bases and J by 1 base, 6 bases remained unmatched. CDR1 is SQVTM, CDR2 ANQGSEA, per germline. In DNA, the CDR3 is TGCAGCGTGCGGGCTAGCGGGAGATCCTACGAGCAGTACTTC. Translated: CSVRASGRSYEQYF.

The CDR3 DNA reads as TGTGCCAGCAGTTACTCCGGGACAGGCCCCACTGAAGCTTTCTTT. Translated, it gives CASSYSGTGPTEAFF. The V gene is TRBV6-2 or TRBV6-3, the J gene TRBJ1-1, with 8 bases aligning to TRBD1. This CDR3 region has 15 residues. CDR1 is MNHEY and CDR2 is SVGEGT in the germline V gene. With 0 bases clipped from V and 4 bases from J, the junction kept 4 bases outside the gene matches.

The gene calls are TRBV12-3 or TRBV12-4 and TRBJ1-5; D is ambiguous. The CDR3 length is 13 residues. Trimming cost V 6 bases and J 5 bases, with 11 bases left between them. In DNA form, the CDR3 reads TGTGCCAGCAGCCCTCGGTCCGATCAGCCCCAGCATTTT. Translated: CASSPRSDQPQHF.

The rearrangement links TRBV4-1 to TRBJ1-6; D possibly corresponds to TRBD1 (5 bases). The CDR3 length is 16 residues. V gave up 0 bases and J gave up 10 bases, with 16 bases separating them. Germline V gene sequence: CDR1 MGHRA, CDR2 YSYEKL. CDR3 residues: CASSQEGQANRSPLHF. The CDR3 DNA is TGCGCCAGCAGCCAAGAGGGGCAGGCCAATAGATCACCCCTCCACTTT.

This chain uses TRBV6-2 or TRBV6-3 with TRBJ2-4; possibly TRBD2 for D (6 bases). CDR3 length: 17 amino acids. Germline V gives CDR1 MNHEY, CDR2 SVGEGT. The ends were cut back, 2 bases at V and 0 bases at J, with 14 bases in the middle. The DNA for the CDR3 is TGTGCCAGCAGTTACCCTCTATTCGGGGGAGCCAAAAACATTCAGTACTTC. This codes for CASSYPLFGGAKNIQYF.

The rearrangement joins TRBV7-8 to TRBJ1-2, with 10 bases lining up with TRBD1. Losses at the gene ends were 5 bases for V and 6 bases for J; bases not matched to a gene: 3. Germline-derived CDR1 and CDR2 are SGHVS and FQNEAQ. This CDR3 is built from 13 residues. CDR3 in DNA: TGTGCCAGCAGCCTAGGACAGGGGGATGGCTACACCTTC. Its protein is CASSLGQGDGYTF.

The rearrangement uses TRBV7-3 and TRBJ2-1, with 7 bases identical to TRBD1. CDR1 is SGHTA, CDR2 FQGTGA, per germline. The CDR3 has 13 amino acids. V trimming: 8 bases; J trimming: 4 bases; junction bases outside the gene matches: 5. The CDR3 here is CASSRGLYNEQFF. The CDR3 bases are TGTGCCAGCTCGAGGGGGCTGTACAATGAGCAGTTCTTC.

This rearrangement joins TRBV5-1 to TRBJ2-3; D not resolved. Trimming removed 0 bases at V and 6 bases at J, with 5 bases between. The CDR3 extends over 12 amino acids. Per the germline V gene, CDR1 is SGHRS and CDR2 is YFSETQ. DNA for the CDR3: TGCGCCAGCAGCTTGGTGCGGGATACGCAGTATTTT. Its translation: CASSLVRDTQYF.

The genes are TRBV10-3 and TRBJ2-3, with D maybe TRBD2 (5 bases). This CDR3 is 13 amino acids long. V was shortened by 6 bases and J by 4 bases, with 11 bases between the two germline ends. CDR1 and CDR2 from the germline V gene are ENHRY and SYGVKD. The CDR3 nucleotides read TGTGCCATCAGCCTCGGGAAACCAGATACGCAGTATTTT. The encoded protein is CAISLGKPDTQYF.

This chain uses TRBV6-2 or TRBV6-3 with TRBJ2-7, with 8 positions matching TRBD2. This CDR3 region has 17 residues. From germline, CDR1 is MNHEY and CDR2 SVGEGT. Trimming took 5 bases from V and 2 from J; bases not matched to a gene: 14. This CDR3 is CASSPLPTSGSTYEQYF. The CDR3 DNA sequence: TGTGCCAGCAGTCCCCTGCCCACTAGCGGTTCAACCTACGAGCAGTACTTC.

This clone was detected a few times. The chain combines TRBV5-6 with TRBJ1-1; 7 bases agree with TRBD1. CDR3 length equals 15 residues. The trim removed 0 bases at V and 4 bases at J, leaving 6 bases unmatched. Germline values: CDR1 SGHDT, CDR2 YYEEEE. The CDR3: CASSLGQGRGTEAFF. In DNA, the CDR3 is TGTGCCAGCAGCTTGGGACAGGGCCGGGGCACTGAAGCTTTCTTT. The full variable domain, rest sourced from reference TRBV5-6 and TRBJ1-1, is DAGVTQSPTHLIKTRGQQVTLRCSPKSGHDTVSWYQQALGQGPQFIFQYYEEEERQRGNFPDRFSGHQFPNYSSELNVNALLLGDSALYLCASSLGQGRGTEAFFGQGTRLTVV.

This clone was recorded only once. This chain joins TRBV19 and TRBJ2-5; TRBD1 matches at 10 bases. This CDR3 has 14 residues. In germline, CDR1 is LNHDA, CDR2 SQIVND (reference sequence). Unmatched junction bases numbered 4, after V lost 6 bases and J lost 3 bases. The CDR3 sequence: CASSRGQGEETQYF. CDR3 bases: TGTGCCAGTAGCAGAGGACAGGGGGAAGAGACCCAGTACTTC. The full variable domain, its missing parts supplied by reference TRBV19 and TRBJ2-5, is DGGITQSPKYLFRKEGQNVTLSCEQNLNHDAMYWYRQDPGQGLRLIYYSQIVNDFQKGDIAEGYSVSREKKESFPLTVTSAQKNPTAFYLCASSRGQGEETQYFGPGTRLLVL.

This clone appeared a single time. The DNA of the CDR3 is TGTGCCAGCAGTCGACTAGGGGTGGGTGATGAGCAGTTCTTC. It yields the protein CASSRLGVGDEQFF. The rearrangement joins TRBV27 to TRBJ2-1; D possibly corresponds to TRBD2 (6 bases). V lost 5 bases to trimming and J lost 8 bases, with 16 bases between them. This CDR3 has 14 amino acids. CDR1 is MNHEY and CDR2 is SMNVEV in the germline V gene (reference sequence).